The rows below give T cell receptor beta chains drawn from one sample of a study of cytomegalovirus exposure and HLA in healthy donors. Clones were read by immunoSEQ multiplex PCR, and TCRdb kept only the in-frame ones, dropping some. With 90,000 to 120,000 clones in the sample, the ten largest clones hold around 0.59%. Material for sequencing was PBMCs. These TCRs come from a man in his fifties or sixties in good health and CMV-seronegative. Both conserved end residues are part of each CDR3.

length	J	V	CDR3
12	TRBJ1-3	TRBV30	CAWRSIGNTIYF
14	TRBJ1-3	TRBV19	CASTHYSGGNTIYF
13	TRBJ2-7	TRBV6-6	CAPTRGTDYEQYF
16	TRBJ1-2	TRBV6-5	CASSYSTGATNYGYTF
16	TRBJ2-2	TRBV5-4	CASSMGAGGNTGELFF
13	TRBJ2-3	TRBV19	CASTGSAGATQYF
14	TRBJ1-5	TRBV5-8	CASSLEPGYQPQHF
14	TRBJ1-2	TRBV2	CASSPGGLNYGYTF
15	TRBJ1-4	TRBV6-5	CASSPAGSTKEKLFF
15	TRBJ2-7	TRBV7-8	CASSQGAGETYEQYF
14	TRBJ1-5	TRBV2	CASSEGRRDQPQHF
18	TRBJ2-5	TRBV11-2	CASSLDHTATVMSGTQYF
17	TRBJ1-6	TRBV4-3	CASSQEARTGVISPLHF
17	TRBJ2-3	TRBV15	CATSRSQGTRRRDTQYF
13	TRBJ1-1	TRBV11-3	CASSARPGQEAFF
13	TRBJ1-1	TRBV6-5	CAIRQGQTSEAFF
14	TRBJ1-4	TRBV7-9	CASSLLSGNEKLFF
15	TRBJ1-5	TRBV6-1	CASRALYRSNQPQHF
15	TRBJ1-2	TRBV7-9	CASSLDARVAYGYTF
14	TRBJ1-2	TRBV19	CASRATGASIGYTF
17	TRBJ1-4	TRBV5-1	CASSLAASGQFNEKLFF
15	TRBJ1-2	TRBV5-1	CASSLETGENYGYTF
14	TRBJ1-1	TRBV7-6	CAVRGLTKNTEAFF
14	TRBJ1-2	TRBV6-1	CASSAADRSYGYTF
15	TRBJ2-5	TRBV19	CASSPATGVGETQYF
15	TRBJ2-1	TRBV19	CASSITSSGSYEQFF
16	TRBJ2-7	TRBV18	CASSGTAAAAGYEQYF
12	TRBJ2-3	TRBV5-1	CASSPLAGGEYF
14	TRBJ1-4	TRBV5-1	CASKGQGTNEKLFF
13	TRBJ2-1	TRBV6-4	CASRGGIYNEQFF
12	TRBJ2-5	TRBV2	CATGGAGETQYF
17	TRBJ2-7	TRBV27	CASSSPLRGREAREQYF
13	TRBJ1-2	TRBV7-9	CASSTTGRDGYTF
17	TRBJ2-6	TRBV5-1	CASSSGTGVSGANVLTF
14	TRBJ1-5	TRBV11-2	CASSFDGGNQPQHF
16	TRBJ2-1	TRBV15	CATSGGLAGVGNEQFF
14	TRBJ1-1	TRBV2	CASRGGTGNTEAFF
15	TRBJ1-1	TRBV5-4	CASSLGTGGGTEAFF
13	TRBJ1-1	TRBV2	CASSDESHTEAFF
13	TRBJ2-7	TRBV10-3	CAITGSREEEQYF
15	TRBJ1-6	TRBV4-3	CASSPTRQGNSPLHF
13	TRBJ1-2	TRBV5-1	CASSLVADYGYTF
15	TRBJ2-7	TRBV18	CASSRDTGDPYEQYF
15	TRBJ2-1	TRBV4-3	CASSRRRGVRNEQFF